The 11 T cell receptor beta chains presented below share a single source sample, sequenced in a study of cytomegalovirus exposure and HLA in healthy donors. The PCR was carried out with 60 Vbeta primers and 13 Jbeta primers. The protocol was immunoSEQ multiplex PCR, while the TCRdb copy is restricted to in-frame clones and leaves out a portion. This sample has around 150,000 clones, with about three fifths found just once. The sample taken for sequencing was PBMCs. These receptors all stem from a woman in her twenties or thirties in good health and CMV-seropositive.

This clone turned up a few times. V usage is TRBV18 and J usage is TRBJ2-7; possibly TRBD1 for D (6 bases). Germline assignment: CDR1 KGHSH and CDR2 LQKENI. This CDR3 region has 14 residues. V was cut by 5 bases and J by 6 bases, with 17 bases left in between. CDR3 nucleotides: TGTGCCAGCTCATCCCAGGGGCTAGGGCTCGAGCAGTACTTC. This codes for CASSSQGLGLEQYF.

The V and J genes are TRBV5-1 and TRBJ1-4, with 11 bases fitting TRBD1. Per the germline V gene, CDR1 is SGHRS and CDR2 is YFSETQ. This CDR3 has 15 amino acids. Trimming at V came to 0 bases and at J to 5 bases, leaving 0 bases not matched to a gene. The CDR3, as DNA: TGCGCCAGCAGCTTGGGGACAGGGGGCAATGAAAAACTGTTTTTT. It translates to CASSLGTGGNEKLFF.

The chain has TRBV7-9 and TRBJ1-4; no reliable D call. Between the trimmed V and J ends, which lost 3 bases and 0 bases, there was a span of 11 bases. The germline gives CDR1 SEHNR, CDR2 FQNEAQ (reference sequence). This CDR3 comprises 16 residues. CDR3 in amino acids: CASSFPGDATNEKLFF. In DNA form, the CDR3 reads TGTGCCAGCAGCTTCCCCGGGGATGCAACTAATGAAAAACTGTTTTTT.

V gene TRBV23-1 combines with J gene TRBJ2-1; 9 nucleotides line up with TRBD1. TRBV23-1 belongs to the ORF category, with a function that is uncertain. The CDR3 is made up of 22 amino acids. The V segment lost 6 bases and the J segment 3 bases; nucleotides outside the gene matches: 27. DNA for the CDR3: TGCGCCAGCAGCATTAGAAAGCATTGGGACAGGGTTCCCCTCTCCTTCTACAATGAGCAGTTCTTC. Translating it yields CASSIRKHWDRVPLSFYNEQFF.

V gene TRBV11-1 combines with J gene TRBJ2-7; D might be TRBD2 (5 bases). V lost 6 bases, J lost 0 bases, and 21 bases lay in between. The CDR3 is made up of 17 amino acids. CDR1 SGHAT and CDR2 FQDESV come from the germline V gene (reference sequence). This CDR3 is CASSSPIFGESSYEQYF. CDR3 bases: TGTGCCAGCAGTTCCCCTATTTTCGGGGAGAGCTCCTACGAGCAGTACTTC.

V is TRBV10-3 and J is TRBJ1-4; perhaps TRBD1 as D (6 bases). The CDR3 has 15 amino acids. Germline V CDR1 and CDR2: ENHRY, SYGVKD. V was shortened by 0 bases and J by 8 bases, with 13 bases between the two germline ends. The DNA of the CDR3 is TGTGCCATCAGTGAGTCTTGGGCAGGGGAGGAAAAACTGTTTTTT. Translated: CAISESWAGEEKLFF.

J is TRBJ1-1 and V is TRBV6-1; 8 nucleotides agree with TRBD1. J gave up 5 bases and V 4 bases, and 12 bases lay outside the gene matches. Germline CDR1 MNHNS, CDR2 SASEGT. There are 16 residues in the CDR3. The CDR3 coding sequence is TGTGCCAGCAGTGTGGGACAGGTAATCGTTAAGACTGAAGCTTTCTTT. It encodes CASSVGQVIVKTEAFF.

This clone was counted only a few times. The gene calls are TRBV11-3 and TRBJ2-1; unclear D gene. Per the germline V gene, CDR1 is SGHNT and CDR2 is YENEEA. This CDR3 is built from 14 residues. Trimming took 1 base from V and 7 from J, leaving 11 bases between them. CDR3 in amino acids: CASSLVALVNEQFF. CDR3 sequence (DNA): TGTGCCAGCAGCTTAGTAGCATTAGTTAATGAGCAGTTCTTC.

This clone has only a few counts. The J gene is TRBJ1-3, the V gene TRBV5-1, with 9 bases matching TRBD1. Germline V gene sequence: CDR1 SGHRS, CDR2 YFSETQ. The J segment lost 0 bases and the V segment lost 4 bases, leaving 5 bases of the junction unmatched. This CDR3 contains 16 residues. CDR3 in DNA: TGCGCCAGCAGCGGAGGGACAGGGCACTCTGGAAACACCATATATTTT. It yields the protein CASSGGTGHSGNTIYF.

The chain combines TRBV7-2 with TRBJ2-5, with a possible D match to TRBD1 (6 bases). This CDR3 spans 15 amino acids. Looked up from germline, CDR1 is SGHTA and CDR2 is FQGNSA. V was shortened by 5 bases and J by 0 bases, with 13 bases between the two germline ends. This chain's CDR3 is CASSPRWGHQETQYF. DNA of the CDR3: TGTGCCAGCAGCCCCCGGTGGGGGCACCAAGAGACCCAGTACTTC.

In its sample, this clone was seen once. This chain joins TRBV11-2 and TRBJ2-1; TRBD1 matches 7 bases. This CDR3 region has 14 residues. With 5 bases clipped from V and 4 bases from J, the junction kept 5 bases outside the gene matches. Germline V gene sequence: CDR1 SGHAT, CDR2 FQNNGV. CDR3 residues: CASSLDRLYNEQFF. The DNA for the CDR3 is TGTGCCAGCAGCCTGGACAGGCTTTACAATGAGCAGTTCTTC.